Here is one T cell receptor beta chain with its context. Its antigen is as yet unknown. The CDR3 length is 15 residues. V was clipped by 4 bases and J by 2 bases, with 11 bases between them. CDR1 and CDR2 from the germline V gene are SEHNR and FQNEAQ (reference sequence). This sample stems from a study of T cells in Graves' hyperthyroidism and ophthalmopathy. It was considered stable Graves' hyperthyroidism when ophthalmopathy did not progress within 18 months. Uncontrolled infection, other autoimmune disease, pregnancy or lactation disqualified patients from enrolment. The PBMCs studied were ones that came from roughly 9.1 ml fresh peripheral blood. Regions amplified from RNA transcripts were the TCR beta CDR3 regions. Carried out on the TCR CDR3, a first-round RT-PCR used the HTBI primer set. TCRdb reprocessed the multiplex PCR reads with MiXCR, giving one entry per CDR3 protein. The sample includes about 680,000 distinct CDR3 sequences, 35% of them seen just once.

Study observations and caveats: In blood, most of the thyroid clonotypes expanded above 0.001 were also present.

The genes are TRBV7-9 and TRBJ1-4; D is possibly TRBD1 (5 bases). This TCR derives from a woman between 35 and 50 years old with Graves' hyperthyroidism. What was sequenced was blood. DNA of the CDR3: TGTGCCAGCAGCTCCGACAGCGCGACTAATGAAAAACTGTTTTTT. The encoded protein is CASSSDSATNEKLFF.